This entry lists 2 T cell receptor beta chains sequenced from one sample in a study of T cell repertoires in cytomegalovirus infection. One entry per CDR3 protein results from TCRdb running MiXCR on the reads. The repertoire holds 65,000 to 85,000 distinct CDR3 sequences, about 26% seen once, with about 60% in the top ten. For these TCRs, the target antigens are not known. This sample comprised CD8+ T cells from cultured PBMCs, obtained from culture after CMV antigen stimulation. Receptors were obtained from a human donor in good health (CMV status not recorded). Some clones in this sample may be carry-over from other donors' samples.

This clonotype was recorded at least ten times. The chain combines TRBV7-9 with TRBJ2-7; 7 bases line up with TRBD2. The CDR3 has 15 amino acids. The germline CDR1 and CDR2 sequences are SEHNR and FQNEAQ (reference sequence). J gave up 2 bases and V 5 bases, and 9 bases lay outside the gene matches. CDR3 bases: TGTGCCAGCAGCCCAAGCGGGGTGCAGACCTACGAGCAGTACTTC. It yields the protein CASSPSGVQTYEQYF.

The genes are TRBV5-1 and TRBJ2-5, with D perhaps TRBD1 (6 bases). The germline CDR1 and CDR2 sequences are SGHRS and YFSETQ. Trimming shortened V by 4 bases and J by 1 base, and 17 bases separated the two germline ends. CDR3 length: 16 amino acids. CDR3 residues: CASSLPTAGVQETQYF. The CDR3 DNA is TGCGCCAGCAGCCTCCCTACCGCAGGGGTCCAAGAGACCCAGTACTTC. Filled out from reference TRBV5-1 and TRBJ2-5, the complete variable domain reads KAGVTQTPRYLIKTRGQQVTLSCSPISGHRSVSWYQQTPGQGLQFLFEYFSETQRNKGNFPGRFSGRQFSNSRSEMNVSTLELGDSALYLCASSLPTAGVQETQYFGPGTRLLVL.